This is a list of T cell receptor beta chains from one sample in a study of breast tumors, draining lymph nodes, adjacent tissues. MiXCR, run by TCRdb on the multiplex PCR reads, gives a single entry per CDR3 protein. The sample holds approximately 90,000 distinct CDR3 sequences; around 30% are singletons and the top ten take more than 8%. The sample consisted of axillary lymph node tissue. These receptors were collected from a female donor with breast cancer. Some clones in this sample may be carry-over from other donors' samples. CDR3s include the opening cysteine and the closing phenylalanine or tryptophan. D genes are given only for firm matches. Clone size is given for some rows only: seen once, a few or many times, or a class if the clone is expanded.

V gene	clone size	J gene	D gene	CDR3 protein	CDR3 DNA
TRBV2	many	TRBJ2-1	TRBD2	CASSEISGGEQFF	TGTGCCAGCAGTGAAATTAGCGGGGGCGAGCAGTTCTTC
TRBV20-1	.	TRBJ2-3	.	CSASAPTDTPYF	TGCAGTGCTTCAGCCCCCACGGATACGCCGTATTTT
TRBV30	many	TRBJ1-2	.	CAWYAENHLYGYTF	TGTGCCTGGTATGCGGAGAACCACCTTTATGGCTACACCTTC
TRBV18	.	TRBJ2-5	.	CASSPPGGETQYF	TGTGCCAGCTCACCACCGGGGGGAGAGACCCAGTACTTC
TRBV29-1	many	TRBJ1-5	TRBD1	CSAKTGYNQPQHF	TGCAGCGCTAAGACAGGGTACAATCAGCCCCAGCATTTT
TRBV20-1	many	TRBJ2-3	TRBD1	CSALKVQGDDTQYF	TGCAGTGCTCTAAAGGTCCAGGGGGACGATACGCAGTATTTT
TRBV24-1	many	TRBJ2-7	TRBD2	CATSDSSGISYEQYF	TGTGCCACCAGTGACAGTAGCGGGATCTCCTACGAGCAGTACTTC
TRBV4-2	.	TRBJ1-6	.	CAIGLQEDNSPLHF	TGTGCCATCGGACTACAGGAGGATAATTCGCCCCTCCACTTT
TRBV11-1	many	TRBJ2-7	.	CASSLDYRVGYEQYF	TGTGCCAGCAGCTTAGACTACAGGGTAGGTTACGAGCAGTACTTC
TRBV7-2	many	TRBJ2-1	.	CASSLASGVFDEQFF	TGTGCCAGCAGCTTAGCCAGTGGGGTCTTCGATGAGCAGTTCTTC
TRBV27	few	TRBJ2-1	TRBD2	CASSRLAGEDEQFF	TGTGCCAGCAGCAGACTAGCGGGAGAAGATGAGCAGTTCTTC
TRBV7-9	many	TRBJ1-2	.	CASSLSDSNYGYTF	TGTGCCAGCAGCTTAAGTGACTCTAACTATGGCTACACCTTC
TRBV7-9	.	TRBJ1-6	TRBD1	CASRDSNNSPLHF	TGTGCCAGCCGGGACAGCAATAATTCACCCCTCCACTTT
TRBV6-2/TRBV6-3	few	TRBJ2-1	TRBD2	CASSHSNVGGLQFF	TGTGCCAGCAGTCACTCGAATGTGGGAGGGCTGCAGTTCTTC
TRBV5-6	many	TRBJ2-1	.	CASSLVAGGGNEQFF	TGTGCCAGCAGCTTGGTGGCCGGCGGCGGCAATGAGCAGTTCTTC
TRBV4-3	many	TRBJ2-7	.	CASSQDTDKTYEQYF	TGCGCCAGCAGCCAAGATACCGATAAAACCTACGAGCAGTACTTC
TRBV7-9	.	TRBJ1-4	.	CASSFLGANERLFF	TGCGCCAGCAGCTTTTTAGGGGCTAATGAAAGACTGTTTTTT
TRBV20-1	many	TRBJ2-2	TRBD2	CSARDRREGRYTGELFF	TGCAGTGCTAGAGATCGGCGGGAGGGCCGGTACACCGGGGAGCTGTTTTTT
TRBV5-1	many	TRBJ1-5	.	CASSPRRSGIDQPQHF	TGCGCCAGCAGCCCGCGCAGGTCGGGGATTGATCAGCCCCAGCATTTT
TRBV7-2	many	TRBJ1-4	.	CASSSSFNEKLFF	TGTGCCAGCAGCTCCTCCTTTAATGAAAAACTGTTTTTT
TRBV20-1	few	TRBJ2-5	.	CSALGELSFETQYF	TGCAGTGCCCTCGGAGAGCTTTCTTTCGAGACCCAGTACTTC
TRBV6-5	.	TRBJ2-5	.	CASSPGLRETQYF	TGTGCCAGCAGCCCAGGGTTACGGGAGACCCAGTACTTC